Presented here are 12 T cell receptor beta chains from one specimen sequenced in a study of CD8 T cells in Susac syndrome. The RNA input was about 0.5 to 1 ug, and it was reverse transcribed with random hexamers. Each CDR3 protein is one row after TCRdb ran MiXCR on the immunoSEQ multiplex PCR reads. Here the sample spans under 200,000 distinct CDR3 sequences, roughly 95% being singletons. Sequencing was done on a sample of CD4+ T cells from PBMCs. These receptors all stem from a human donor with Susac syndrome.

V and J are TRBV6-2 or TRBV6-3 and TRBJ2-1; TRBD2 is a possible D gene (5 bases). V lost 2 bases to trimming and J lost 12 bases, with 8 bases between them. CDR1 and CDR2 from the germline V gene are MNHEY and SVGEGT. The CDR3 extends over 11 amino acids. The CDR3 nucleotides read TGTGCCAGCAGTTACGTCGGGATGCAGTTCTTC. Protein product: CASSYVGMQFF.

The V and J genes are TRBV4-1 and TRBJ1-1; D is possibly TRBD1 (5 bases). The V gene lost 0 bases and the J gene lost 4 bases, with 18 bases spanning the gap. The CDR3 sequence is 17 residues long. CDR1 MGHRA and CDR2 YSYEKL come from the germline V gene. CDR3 protein: CASSQDLGGVRGTEAFF. CDR3 nucleotide sequence: TGCGCCAGCAGCCAAGATCTCGGCGGGGTAAGGGGCACTGAAGCTTTCTTT.

This chain connects TRBV25-1 to TRBJ2-7, with TRBD2 identical over 8 bases. Germline-derived CDR1 and CDR2 are MGHDK and SYGVNS. This CDR3 has 15 residues. V shed 1 base and J 4 bases; nucleotides not matched to a gene: 6. This chain's CDR3 is CASSELKAGGYEQYF. The CDR3, as DNA: TGTGCCAGCAGTGAATTGAAGGCGGGAGGTTACGAGCAGTACTTC.

The chain employs TRBV4-3 and TRBJ2-7, with TRBD1 matching over 9 bases. J gave up 12 bases and V 0 bases, and 9 bases lay outside the gene matches. This CDR3 is 14 amino acids long. Germline CDR1 reads LGHNA; CDR2 reads YSLEER. The CDR3 region has the DNA TGCGCCAGCAGCCAAGATCCGGGACAGGGAGTCCGGTACTTC. It encodes CASSQDPGQGVRYF.

This chain joins TRBV6-2 or TRBV6-3 and TRBJ2-5; the match to TRBD2 covers 8 bases. CDR3 length: 14 residues. The germline V gene has CDR1 MNHEY and CDR2 SVGEGT. Trimming removed 2 bases from V and 5 bases from J; junction bases left unmatched: 4. The CDR3 coding sequence is TGTGCCAGCAGTTACCGTAGCGGGGCCGAGACCCAGTACTTC. This gives the protein CASSYRSGAETQYF.

J is TRBJ1-1 and V is TRBV3-1; the match to TRBD1 covers 7 bases. This CDR3 spans 14 amino acids. Trimming removed 4 bases from V and 4 bases from J; junction bases left unmatched: 6. CDR1 is LGHDT, CDR2 YNNKEL, per germline (reference sequence). In DNA, the CDR3 is TGTGCCAGCAGCCGAGGACAGGAGCTCACTGAAGCTTTCTTT. Amino acid sequence: CASSRGQELTEAFF.

Written as DNA, the CDR3 is TGTGCCAGCAGTTTAATGTGGAGGGGGGCGACCTACGAGCAGTACTTC. Protein: CASSLMWRGATYEQYF. The rearrangement joins TRBV28 to TRBJ2-7; D tentatively fits TRBD1 or TRBD2 (6 bases each). There are 16 residues in the CDR3. Germline CDR1 is MDHEN and CDR2 is SYDVKM. V shed 2 bases and J shed 2 bases, with 16 bases lying between them.

The rearrangement links TRBV5-6 to TRBJ2-2; unclear D gene. The CDR3 has 13 amino acids. Per the germline V gene, CDR1 is SGHDT and CDR2 is YYEEEE. The V end was cut by 0 bases, the J end by 7 bases, with 7 bases between. The CDR3 coding sequence is TGTGCCAGCAGCTTGGTTGGGTTCGGGGAGCTGTTTTTT. Encoded protein: CASSLVGFGELFF.

The V call is TRBV28, the J call TRBJ2-7; possibly TRBD1 for D (7 bases). This CDR3 contains 17 residues. Trimming took 4 bases from V and 3 from J, leaving 22 bases between them. Per germline, CDR1 MDHEN and CDR2 SYDVKM. The CDR3 here is CASSSPGGSGRIYEQYF. In DNA form, the CDR3 reads TGTGCCAGCAGTTCCCCAGGGGGGTCAGGGCGGATCTACGAGCAGTACTTC.

CDR3 DNA sequence: TGTGCCACCAGTGATACAAAGACAAGAAGCAATCAGCCCCAGCATTTT. Translating gives CATSDTKTRSNQPQHF. The V gene is TRBV24-1, the J gene TRBJ1-5; D ambiguous. The CDR3 sequence is 16 residues long. V lost 3 bases to trimming and J lost 1 base, with 12 bases between them. Germline CDR1 KGHDR, CDR2 SFDVKD.

V is TRBV29-1 and J is TRBJ2-7; 9 bases align to TRBD1. The CDR3 runs to 19 residues. Unmatched junction bases numbered 15, after V lost 0 bases and J lost 0 bases. Germline loops: CDR1 SQVTM, CDR2 ANQGSEA. The CDR3 spells CSVEDLDRGITLNSYEQYV. The CDR3 DNA reads as TGCAGCGTTGAAGATCTTGACAGGGGGATCACCCTTAACTCCTACGAGCAGTACGTC.

This sequence joins TRBV29-1 and TRBJ1-2, with 10 bases matching TRBD1. V was pared by 6 bases and J by 12 bases, with 16 bases of the junction left unmatched. Germline lookup yields CDR1 SQVTM and CDR2 ANQGSEA. The CDR3 is 14 residues long. CDR3: CSVGTGDGVVADTF. CDR3 nucleotides: TGCAGCGTGGGGACAGGGGATGGAGTGGTAGCCGACACCTTC.